This TCR beta chain comes out of a study of T cells in localized non-small cell lung cancer (dated by TCRdb to 2020 to 2022). Broadly, across the study: Comparing tumors with uninvolved tumor-adjacent lungs, the study looked at the T cell repertoires of a few hundred patients with early-stage NSCLC. All 250 or so NSCLC patients in the cohort were treatment-naive and had localized lung tumors that were resected. The mean age of the NSCLC patients was about 62 years, with fewer than 150 men and 107 women. Paper-wide results and their limitations: The highest T cell clonality was observed in uninvolved tumor-adjacent lung, where clonality exceeded that of tumor, suggesting that antigenic responses were more focused in uninvolved tumor-adjacent lung. Because the study design was exploratory, TCR variables were selected using unadjusted p-values without false-discovery rate correction. A median of about 55 of the top 100 tumor clones were detected in paired uninvolved adjacent lung, and under 30 of these tumor clones were also found among the top 100 clones of the paired uninvolved adjacent lung. Because multi-region tumor sequencing was not performed, intratumor heterogeneity could not be ruled out. Higher blood T cell density associated with longer overall survival, while higher adjacent-lung clonality associated with shorter survival.

At diagnosis, tumor, uninvolved tumor-adjacent lung and peripheral blood were collected and then preserved as a mix of FFPE and fresh-frozen material. For TCR repertoire profiling, the blood samples were analyzed as peripheral blood mononuclear cells. The immunoSEQ Assay was used to sequence TCR beta CDR3 regions from DNA. The original methods were these. To compute T cell density, TCR beta template counts were normalized to usable DNA, which was estimated by amplifying housekeeping genes. The preseqR package was used to estimate richness by extrapolating to 400,000 templates for PBMC samples and to 120,000 templates for tissue samples. Clonality was defined as one minus Pielou's evenness. Differential abundance testing on productive amino-acid clonotypes, with a minimum total count of 5 and an alpha of 0.1, was used to identify tissue-enriched TCRs. The Jaccard Index and the Morisita Overlap Index were used to quantify repertoire overlap between compartments. GLIPH clustered TCR beta CDR3s with public tetramer-defined viral CDR3s; viral motifs required at least three viral sequences plus V-gene enrichment. The clones in this table, taken by TCRdb from immuneACCESS, are in-frame only. Not every clone is retained; where verified, under half of the shortfall comes from an unresolved V gene, and the cause of the rest is unknown. V and J calls and clone size are given by that table; D and trimming were obtained from the DNA. The sample table holds about 22,000 clones, of which roughly nine tenths were seen once. The ten top clones hold approximately 22% of the sample.

For this clone: Its antigen remains unidentified. Base qualities are not at hand, and no much larger clone is one base apart.

The clonotype comes from a man between 40 and 69 years old with stage II squamous cell lung carcinoma. The sequencing here drew on PBMCs, taken before any cancer treatment.

The nucleotide sequence is TGCGCCAGCAGCCAAGGACAGGGGGCGGTCACTGAAGCTTTCTTT. The translation is CASSQGQGAVTEAFF. The receptor chain draws on TRBV4-1 and TRBJ1-1, with TRBD1 matching 10 junction bases. CDR1 MGHRA and CDR2 YSYEKL were looked up in the germline V gene. For this chain, trimming is 1 base at the V end and 4 bases at the J end, and the number of junction bases without a gene match is 3. CDR3 length: 15 amino acids, cysteine to phenylalanine. Only the CDR3 region is kept as DNA, spanning 45 bases read in frame from base 1.